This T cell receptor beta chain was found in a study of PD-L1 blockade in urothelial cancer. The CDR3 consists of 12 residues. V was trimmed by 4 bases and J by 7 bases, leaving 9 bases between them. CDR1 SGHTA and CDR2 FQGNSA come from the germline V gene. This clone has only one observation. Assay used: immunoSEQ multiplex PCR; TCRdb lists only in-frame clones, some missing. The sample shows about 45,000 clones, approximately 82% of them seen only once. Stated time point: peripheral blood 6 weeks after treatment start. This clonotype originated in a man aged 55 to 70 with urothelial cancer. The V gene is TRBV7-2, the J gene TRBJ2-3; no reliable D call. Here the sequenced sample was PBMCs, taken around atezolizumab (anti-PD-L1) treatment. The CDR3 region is CASSSTRNTQYF. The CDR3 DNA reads TGTGCCAGCAGCTCCACGAGGAATACGCAGTATTTT.